Listed below are T cell receptor beta chains from one sample, sequenced in a study of T-cell reconstitution after alpha-beta-depleted transplantation in children. TCRdb itself ran the PCR reads through MiXCR, one entry per CDR3 protein. Of over 100,000 distinct CDR3 sequences listed, 10% are singletons. The sample was PBMCs, taken before TCRalphabeta/CD19-depleted stem cell transplant. Receptor source: a boy aged 2 to 10 with acute lymphoblastic leukemia, due to receive a stem cell transplant. Both conserved end residues are part of each CDR3. The order of the fields is CDR3 protein, CDR3 DNA, J gene, D gene, V gene, clone size. D genes are given only for firm matches. Where a row states a size, it is once, few, many or the class of an expanded clone; other rows omit it.

CASSLGAGDMPEQYF | TGTGCCAGCAGCTTAGGAGCAGGGGATATGCCCGAGCAGTACTTC | TRBJ2-7 | NA | TRBV7-8 | few
CASSQGEPGSYEQYF | TGTGCCAGCAGCCAAGGGGAGCCGGGGTCCTACGAGCAGTACTTC | TRBJ2-7 | NA | TRBV4-2 | NA
CASSSEGGLYNEQFF | TGCGCCAGCAGCTCCGAAGGGGGCCTTTACAATGAGCAGTTCTTC | TRBJ2-1 | TRBD1 | TRBV5-1 | few
CASSQGVTGANVLTF | TGTGCCAGCAGCCAAGGAGTGACTGGGGCCAACGTCCTGACTTTC | TRBJ2-6 | NA | TRBV3-1 | few
CASSSPVGSSNEQFF | TGTGCCAGCAGCTCTCCTGTGGGCTCCTCCAATGAGCAGTTCTTC | TRBJ2-1 | NA | TRBV5-4 | few
CASSLGPVGMGTEAFF | TGTGCCAGCAGCTTAGGGCCTGTCGGGATGGGCACTGAAGCTTTCTTT | TRBJ1-1 | NA | TRBV7-9 | NA
CAISVTSGTLEQYF | TGTGCCATCAGTGTGACTAGCGGGACCCTCGAGCAGTACTTC | TRBJ2-7 | TRBD2 | TRBV10-3 | many
CASKIRETSGRASYEQYF | TGCGCCAGCAAAATTCGGGAGACTAGCGGGAGGGCATCCTACGAGCAGTACTTC | TRBJ2-7 | TRBD2 | TRBV5-1 | few
CATSREVGLAKNIQYF | TGTGCCACCAGCAGAGAGGTTGGACTAGCCAAAAACATTCAGTACTTC | TRBJ2-4 | NA | TRBV15 | few
CASCPLLRFRDEQYF | TGTGCCTCCTGCCCACTTCTGAGGTTCCGGGACGAGCAGTACTTC | TRBJ2-7 | NA | TRBV3-1 | few
CASSLGQTSGSF | TGTGCCAGCAGTTTAGGACAGACTAGCGGGAGTTTC | TRBJ2-5 | TRBD2 | TRBV12-3/TRBV12-4 | many
CASSYGGRVISDTQYF | TGTGCCAGCAGTTACGGTGGGAGGGTGATCTCAGATACGCAGTATTTT | TRBJ2-3 | TRBD2 | TRBV6-5 | many
CASSSRPLAGVEQYF | TGTGCCAGCAGCTCCCGCCCTCTAGCGGGAGTCGAGCAGTACTTC | TRBJ2-7 | TRBD2 | TRBV5-5 | NA
CASSLAGGATGELFF | TGCGCCAGCAGCTTGGCCGGGGGAGCTACCGGGGAGCTGTTTTTT | TRBJ2-2 | NA | TRBV5-1 | many
CATSGLAGGGTDTQYF | TGTGCCACCAGTGGCCTAGCGGGAGGGGGCACAGATACGCAGTATTTT | TRBJ2-3 | TRBD2 | TRBV24-1 | NA
CASSQDNSRWEGYTF | TGTGCCAGCAGCCAAGATAATTCGAGATGGGAGGGCTACACCTTC | TRBJ1-2 | NA | TRBV3-1 | NA
CASSLGLGPAEQYF | TGCGCCAGCAGCTTAGGGCTGGGGCCTGCCGAGCAGTACTTC | TRBJ2-7 | NA | TRBV5-1 | NA
CASSLRGRETQYF | TGTGCCAGCAGCTTGAGGGGAAGAGAGACCCAGTACTTC | TRBJ2-5 | NA | TRBV5-6 | many
CASRDRDDSYFF | TGCGCCAGCCGGGACAGGGATGATTCGTATTTCTTT | TRBJ1-1 | TRBD1 | TRBV5-1 | NA
CASSVSPGTSGRPTYNEQFF | TGTGCCAGCAGTGTTAGTCCAGGGACTAGCGGGAGGCCCACCTACAATGAGCAGTTCTTC | TRBJ2-1 | TRBD2 | TRBV6-1 | NA
CASSPTLAGAYEQYF | TGTGCCAGCTCACCTACCCTAGCGGGTGCCTACGAGCAGTACTTC | TRBJ2-7 | TRBD2 | TRBV18 | many
CSVAVQGANEQYF | TGCAGCGTTGCTGTACAGGGGGCAAACGAGCAGTACTTC | TRBJ2-7 | TRBD1 | TRBV29-1 | NA
CASSANLHRSGGVPQYF | TGTGCCAGCAGCGCAAACCTACACCGGTCAGGCGGCGTTCCCCAGTACTTC | TRBJ2-5 | NA | TRBV7-6 | few
CSVESGAEQYF | TGCAGCGTTGAATCGGGTGCGGAGCAGTACTTC | TRBJ2-7 | NA | TRBV29-1 | many
CSVRDGTDTQYF | TGCAGCGTCAGGGACGGGACAGATACGCAGTATTTT | TRBJ2-3 | NA | TRBV29-1 | NA
CASSYTLAGDGGFTDTQYF | TGTGCCAGCAGCTACACCCTAGCGGGAGATGGCGGGTTCACAGATACGCAGTATTTT | TRBJ2-3 | TRBD2 | TRBV12-3/TRBV12-4 | many
CASSLRLGADNSPLHF | TGCGCCAGCAGCTTGAGGTTGGGGGCGGATAATTCACCCCTCCACTTT | TRBJ1-6 | NA | TRBV5-1 | NA
CASSSSAEETQYF | TGTGCCAGCAGCTCGAGCGCAGAAGAGACCCAGTACTTC | TRBJ2-5 | NA | TRBV5-4 | NA
CASSLFSSGANVLTF | TGTGCCAGCAGCCTGTTCTCCTCTGGGGCCAACGTCCTGACTTTC | TRBJ2-6 | NA | TRBV5-5 | few
CASTLTAYTDTQYF | TGTGCCAGCACTCTGACAGCCTACACAGATACGCAGTATTTT | TRBJ2-3 | NA | TRBV12-3/TRBV12-4 | many
CAGRESGARTGELFF | TGTGCCGGGAGGGAGTCGGGGGCGCGAACCGGGGAGCTGTTTTTT | TRBJ2-2 | NA | TRBV2 | many
CASRKDSHNQPQHF | TGTGCCAGCCGCAAGGACAGCCACAATCAGCCCCAGCATTTT | TRBJ1-5 | NA | TRBV6-1 | NA
CASSLKGSNIQYF | TGCGCCAGCAGCTTGAAGGGTTCAAACATTCAGTACTTC | TRBJ2-4 | NA | TRBV5-1 | few
CASSLAGPSYEQYF | TGTGCCAGCAGCCTAGCGGGTCCCTCCTACGAGCAGTACTTC | TRBJ2-7 | TRBD2 | TRBV12-3/TRBV12-4 | NA
CASSQGLAGPYEQYF | TGTGCCAGCAGCCAAGGACTAGCGGGCCCCTACGAGCAGTACTTC | TRBJ2-7 | TRBD2 | TRBV3-1 | NA
CASSLTGGPLMNTEAFF | TGCGCCAGCAGCTTGACAGGGGGCCCCCTCATGAACACTGAAGCTTTCTTT | TRBJ1-1 | TRBD1 | TRBV5-1 | NA
CASSRDFDTGELFF | TGTGCCAGCAGTCGGGACTTCGACACCGGGGAGCTGTTTTTT | TRBJ2-2 | NA | TRBV12-3/TRBV12-4 | NA
CASSLRPGQGLFQETQYF | TGTGCCAGCAGCTTACGTCCCGGACAGGGGTTATTCCAAGAGACCCAGTACTTC | TRBJ2-5 | TRBD1 | TRBV7-8 | many
CASRPFALSGRGNNEQFF | TGCGCCAGCCGACCCTTCGCCCTTAGCGGGAGGGGGAACAATGAGCAGTTCTTC | TRBJ2-1 | TRBD2 | TRBV5-1 | NA
CASRGQGHQPQHF | TGTGCCAGCAGGGGACAGGGACATCAGCCCCAGCATTTT | TRBJ1-5 | TRBD1 | TRBV12-3/TRBV12-4 | NA
CASSLAGSVPPVSSYNEQFF | TGTGCCAGCAGCTTGGCAGGGAGTGTCCCCCCGGTAAGCTCCTACAATGAGCAGTTCTTC | TRBJ2-1 | NA | TRBV5-6 | few
CASSSVELAGGQGASEQFF | TGCGCCAGCAGCTCGGTGGAGCTAGCGGGAGGCCAGGGTGCCAGTGAGCAGTTCTTC | TRBJ2-1 | TRBD2 | TRBV5-1 | few
CASSQQGNGNTIYF | TGTGCCAGCAGCCAACAGGGAAATGGAAACACCATATATTTT | TRBJ1-3 | NA | TRBV3-1 | NA
CSATPGTSSTYEQYF | TGCAGTGCCACTCCCGGGACTAGTAGCACCTACGAGCAGTACTTC | TRBJ2-7 | TRBD2 | TRBV20-1 | few
CASSPHFSEARDYNEQFF | TGTGCCAGCAGCCCGCACTTTAGCGAGGCCCGAGACTACAATGAGCAGTTCTTC | TRBJ2-1 | NA | TRBV14 | NA